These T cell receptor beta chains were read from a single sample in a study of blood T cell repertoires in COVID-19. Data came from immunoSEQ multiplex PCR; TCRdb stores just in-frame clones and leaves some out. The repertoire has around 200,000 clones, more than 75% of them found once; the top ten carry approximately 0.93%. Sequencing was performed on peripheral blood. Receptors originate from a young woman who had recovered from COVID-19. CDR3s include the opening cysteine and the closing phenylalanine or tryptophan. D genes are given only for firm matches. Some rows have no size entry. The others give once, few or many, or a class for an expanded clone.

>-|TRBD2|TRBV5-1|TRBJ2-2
CASSFLGRGTGELFF
TGCGCCAGCAGCTTCCTTGGGAGGGGCACCGGGGAGCTGTTTTTT
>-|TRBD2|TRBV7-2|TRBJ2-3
CASTPRGGGIDTQYF
TGTGCCAGCACCCCTAGGGGCGGGGGAATAGATACGCAGTATTTT
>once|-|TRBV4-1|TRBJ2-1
CASRVQEGSYNEQFF
TGCGCCAGCAGGGTCCAGGAGGGCTCCTACAATGAGCAGTTCTTC
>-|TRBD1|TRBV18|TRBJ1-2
CASSPGDRGSGYTF
TGTGCCAGCTCACCTGGGGACAGGGGGTCTGGCTACACCTTC
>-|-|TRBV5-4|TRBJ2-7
CASSLGSGSYEQYF
TGTGCCAGCAGCTTGGGATCCGGCTCCTACGAGCAGTACTTC
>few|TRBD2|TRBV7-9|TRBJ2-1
CASSLEGGPPYNEQFF
TGTGCCAGCAGCTTAGAGGGAGGGCCCCCCTACAATGAGCAGTTCTTC
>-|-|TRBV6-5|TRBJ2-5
CASTRDLQETQYF
TGTGCCAGCACCAGGGACTTACAAGAGACCCAGTACTTC
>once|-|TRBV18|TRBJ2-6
CASSPEPAGGANVLTF
TGTGCCAGCTCACCGGAACCGGCGGGGGGGGCCAACGTCCTGACTTTC
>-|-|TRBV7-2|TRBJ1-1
CASSLALRQVGTEAFF
TGTGCCAGCAGCTTAGCGCTCAGACAGGTGGGCACTGAAGCTTTCTTT
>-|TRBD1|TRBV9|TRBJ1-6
CASSSTGGAWGNSPLHF
TGTGCCAGCAGCTCGACAGGGGGCGCGTGGGGTAATTCACCCCTCCACTTT
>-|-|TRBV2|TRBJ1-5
CASSVGFSNQPQHF
TGTGCCAGCAGTGTCGGGTTTAGCAATCAGCCCCAGCATTTT
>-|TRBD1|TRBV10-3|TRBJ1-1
CANRQGAEGGEAFF
TGTGCCAACCGACAGGGGGCGGAGGGGGGTGAAGCTTTCTTT
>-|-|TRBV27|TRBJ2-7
CASSAGQSSYEQYF
TGTGCCAGCAGTGCCGGACAGTCCTCCTACGAGCAGTACTTC
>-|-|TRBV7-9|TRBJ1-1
CASSFLIDMNMNTEAFF
TGTGCCAGCAGCTTTCTCATCGATATGAACATGAACACTGAAGCTTTCTTT
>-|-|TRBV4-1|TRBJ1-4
CASSRTGSTNEKLFF
TGCGCCAGCAGCCGCACAGGTTCAACTAATGAAAAACTGTTTTTT
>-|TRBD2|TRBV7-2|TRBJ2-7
CASSLEGLAGGYEQYF
TGTGCCAGCAGCCTAGAGGGACTAGCGGGCGGATACGAGCAGTACTTC
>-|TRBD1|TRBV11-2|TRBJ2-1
CASSWDRNNEQFF
TGTGCCAGCAGTTGGGACAGAAACAATGAGCAGTTCTTC
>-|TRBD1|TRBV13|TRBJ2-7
CASSSGTGGFHEQYF
TGTGCCAGCAGCTCCGGGACAGGGGGCTTCCACGAGCAGTACTTC
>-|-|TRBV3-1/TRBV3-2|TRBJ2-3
CASSQSLRSTDTQYF
TGTGCCAGCAGCCAGTCCCTACGGAGCACAGATACGCAGTATTTT
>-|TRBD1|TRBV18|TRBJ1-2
CASSPGQGVGYGYTF
TGTGCCAGCTCACCGGGACAGGGGGTCGGCTATGGCTACACCTTC
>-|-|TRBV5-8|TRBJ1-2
CASSLGGYNYGYTF
TGTGCCAGCAGCCTGGGAGGTTATAACTATGGCTACACCTTC
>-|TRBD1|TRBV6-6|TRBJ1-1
CASRAPGQGSNTEAFF
TGTGCCAGCAGGGCCCCGGGACAGGGGTCGAACACTGAAGCTTTCTTT
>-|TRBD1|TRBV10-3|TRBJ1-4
CAISELTGGLEKLFF
TGTGCCATCAGTGAGTTGACAGGGGGCCTTGAAAAACTGTTTTTT
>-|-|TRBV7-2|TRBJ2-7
CASSPNRGSYEQYF
TGTGCCAGCAGCCCCAACCGCGGTTCCTACGAGCAGTACTTC
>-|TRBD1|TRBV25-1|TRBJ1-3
CASSEAPGGYTIYF
TGTGCCAGCAGCGAGGCGCCAGGGGGGTACACCATATATTTT
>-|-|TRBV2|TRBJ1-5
CASSLTENQPQHF
TGTGCCAGCAGCTTGACGGAGAATCAGCCCCAGCATTTT
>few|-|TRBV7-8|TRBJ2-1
CASSLDPYYNEQFF
TGTGCCAGCAGCTTAGATCCCTATTACAATGAGCAGTTCTTC
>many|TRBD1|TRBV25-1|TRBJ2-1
CASAQTGSLSNEQFF
TGTGCCAGCGCCCAGACAGGGAGTCTGTCCAATGAGCAGTTCTTC
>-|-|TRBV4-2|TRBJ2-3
CASSLSRFTDTQYF
TGTGCCAGCAGCCTTAGCCGCTTCACAGATACGCAGTATTTT
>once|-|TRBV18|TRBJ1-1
CASSPTGAIRGTEAFF
TGTGCCAGCTCACCCACCGGGGCGATCAGGGGCACTGAAGCTTTCTTT
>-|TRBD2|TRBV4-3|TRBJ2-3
CASSQDRLAGLTDTQYF
TGCGCCAGCAGCCAAGATAGGCTAGCGGGACTCACAGATACGCAGTATTTT
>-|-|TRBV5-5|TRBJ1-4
CASSQAQKLFF
TGTGCCAGCAGCCAGGCCCAAAAACTGTTTTTT
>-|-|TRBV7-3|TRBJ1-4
CASSLFQGEKLFF
TGTGCCAGCAGCTTATTCCAGGGAGAAAAACTGTTTTTT
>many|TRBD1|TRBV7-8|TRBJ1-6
CASSLAAIGTGTSPLHF
TGTGCCAGCAGCTTAGCGGCCATAGGGACAGGGACTTCACCCCTCCACTTT
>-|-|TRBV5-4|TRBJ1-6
CASSSQGDRSPLHF
TGTGCCAGCAGCTCACAGGGCGATCGGTCACCCCTCCACTTT
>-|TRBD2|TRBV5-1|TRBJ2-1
CASGGLAGNEQFF
TGCGCCAGCGGCGGACTAGCGGGAAATGAGCAGTTCTTC
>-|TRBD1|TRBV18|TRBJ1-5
CASSPDRIGQPQHF
TGTGCCAGCTCACCGGACAGGATAGGGCAGCCCCAGCATTTT
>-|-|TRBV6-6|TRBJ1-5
CAGGDDSNQPQHF
TGTGCAGGGGGGGATGACAGCAATCAGCCCCAGCATTTT
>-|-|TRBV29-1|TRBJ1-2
CSVNRGEYGYTF
TGCAGCGTTAACCGGGGAGAGTATGGCTACACCTTC
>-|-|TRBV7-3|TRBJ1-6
CASSSQGRNSPLHF
TGTGCCAGCAGCTCCCAGGGGCGGAATTCACCCCTCCACTTT
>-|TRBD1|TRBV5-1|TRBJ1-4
CASSLGDRPRAPNEKLFF
TGCGCCAGCAGCTTAGGGGACAGACCGCGCGCGCCTAATGAAAAACTGTTTTTT
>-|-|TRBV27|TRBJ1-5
CASARGSSNQPQHF
TGTGCCAGCGCCAGAGGGAGTAGCAATCAGCCCCAGCATTTT